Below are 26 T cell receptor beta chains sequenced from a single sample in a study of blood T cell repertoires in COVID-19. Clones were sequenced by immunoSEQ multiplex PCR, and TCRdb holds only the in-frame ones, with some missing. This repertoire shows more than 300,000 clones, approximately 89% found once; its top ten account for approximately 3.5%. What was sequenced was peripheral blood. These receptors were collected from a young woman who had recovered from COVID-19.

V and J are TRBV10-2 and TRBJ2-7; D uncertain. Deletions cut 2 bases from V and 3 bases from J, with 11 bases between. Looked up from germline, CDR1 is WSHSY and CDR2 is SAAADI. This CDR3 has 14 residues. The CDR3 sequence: CASSEASTGYEQYV. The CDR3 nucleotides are TGCGCCAGCAGTGAGGCTTCTACGGGCTACGAGCAGTACGTC.

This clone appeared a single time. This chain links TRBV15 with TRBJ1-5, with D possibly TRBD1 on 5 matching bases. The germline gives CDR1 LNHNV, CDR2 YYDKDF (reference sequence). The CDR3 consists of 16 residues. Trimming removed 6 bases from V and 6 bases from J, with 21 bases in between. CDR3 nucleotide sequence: TGTGCCACCAGTAACTCCGTTGGGGGGATAGGTCAGCCCCAGCATTTT. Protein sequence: CATSNSVGGIGQPQHF.

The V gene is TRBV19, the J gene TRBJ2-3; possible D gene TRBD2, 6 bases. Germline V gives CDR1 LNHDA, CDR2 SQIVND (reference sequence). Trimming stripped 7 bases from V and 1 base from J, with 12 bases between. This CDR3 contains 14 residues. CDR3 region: CASMAGPRTDTQYF. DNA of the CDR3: TGTGCCAGTATGGCGGGGCCACGCACAGATACGCAGTATTTT.

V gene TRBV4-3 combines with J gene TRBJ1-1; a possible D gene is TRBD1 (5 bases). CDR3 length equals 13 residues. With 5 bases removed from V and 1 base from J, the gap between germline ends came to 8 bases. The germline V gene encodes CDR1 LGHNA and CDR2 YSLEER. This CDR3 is CASSTTGNTEAFF. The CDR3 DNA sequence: TGCGCCAGCAGCACTACAGGGAACACTGAAGCTTTCTTT.

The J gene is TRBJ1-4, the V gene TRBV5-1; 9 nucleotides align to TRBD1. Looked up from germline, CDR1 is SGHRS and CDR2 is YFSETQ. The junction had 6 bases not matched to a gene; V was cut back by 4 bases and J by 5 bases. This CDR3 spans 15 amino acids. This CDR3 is CASSPAGTGNEKLFF. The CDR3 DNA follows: TGCGCCAGCAGCCCTGCCGGGACAGGGAATGAAAAACTGTTTTTT.

The CDR3 DNA sequence: TGTGCCAGCAGAACACAGGGGGGGGGCTCCTACAATGAGCAGTTCTTC. Its protein product is CASRTQGGGSYNEQFF. This chain connects TRBV6-6 to TRBJ2-1; D is possibly TRBD1 (8 bases). Trimming took 6 bases from V and 0 from J, leaving 15 bases between them. CDR3 length equals 16 residues. CDR1 and CDR2 from the germline V gene are MNHNY and SVGAGI (reference sequence).

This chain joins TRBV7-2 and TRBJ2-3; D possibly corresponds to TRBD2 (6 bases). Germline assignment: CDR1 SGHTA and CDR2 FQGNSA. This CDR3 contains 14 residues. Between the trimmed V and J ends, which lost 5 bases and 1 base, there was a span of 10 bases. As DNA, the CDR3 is TGTGCCAGCAGCGTTAGCGGTGGCACAGATACGCAGTATTTT. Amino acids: CASSVSGGTDTQYF.

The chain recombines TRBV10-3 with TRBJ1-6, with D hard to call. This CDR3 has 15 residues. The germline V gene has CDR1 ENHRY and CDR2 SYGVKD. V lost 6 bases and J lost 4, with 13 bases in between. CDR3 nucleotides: TGTGCCATCAGGGCAGAATCACCGTATAATTCACCCCTCCACTTT. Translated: CAIRAESPYNSPLHF.

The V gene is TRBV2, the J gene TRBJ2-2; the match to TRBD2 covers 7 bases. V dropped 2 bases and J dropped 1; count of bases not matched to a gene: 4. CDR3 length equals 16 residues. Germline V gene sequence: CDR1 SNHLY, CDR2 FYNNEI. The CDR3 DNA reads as TGTGCCAGCAGTGAATCGCCTAGCGGGAACACCGGGGAGCTGTTTTTT. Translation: CASSESPSGNTGELFF.

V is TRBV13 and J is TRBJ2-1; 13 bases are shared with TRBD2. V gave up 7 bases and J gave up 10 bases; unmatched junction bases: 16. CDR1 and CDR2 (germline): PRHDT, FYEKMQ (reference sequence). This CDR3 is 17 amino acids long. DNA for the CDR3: TGTGCCAGCACCAGTGGGACTAGCGGGACCAGGAAACGGGAGCAGTTCTTC. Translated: CASTSGTSGTRKREQFF.

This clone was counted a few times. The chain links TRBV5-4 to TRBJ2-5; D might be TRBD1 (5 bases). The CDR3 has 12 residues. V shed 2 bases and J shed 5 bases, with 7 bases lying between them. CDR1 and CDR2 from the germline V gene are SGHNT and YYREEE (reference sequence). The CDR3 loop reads CASSFSGETQYF. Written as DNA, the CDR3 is TGTGCCAGCAGCTTCTCAGGGGAGACCCAGTACTTC.

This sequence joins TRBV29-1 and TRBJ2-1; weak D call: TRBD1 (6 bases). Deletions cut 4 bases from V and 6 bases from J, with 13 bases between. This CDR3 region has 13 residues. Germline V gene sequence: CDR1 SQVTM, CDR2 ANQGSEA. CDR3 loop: CSVVGQIGNEQFF. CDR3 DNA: TGCAGCGTTGTAGGACAGATTGGCAATGAGCAGTTCTTC.

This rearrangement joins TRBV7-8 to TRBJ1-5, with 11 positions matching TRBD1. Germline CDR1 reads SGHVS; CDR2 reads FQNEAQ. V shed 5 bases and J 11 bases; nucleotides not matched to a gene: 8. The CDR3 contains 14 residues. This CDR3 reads CASSTRDRGKTQHF. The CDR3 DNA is TGTGCCAGCAGCACTCGGGACAGGGGGAAGACCCAGCATTTT.

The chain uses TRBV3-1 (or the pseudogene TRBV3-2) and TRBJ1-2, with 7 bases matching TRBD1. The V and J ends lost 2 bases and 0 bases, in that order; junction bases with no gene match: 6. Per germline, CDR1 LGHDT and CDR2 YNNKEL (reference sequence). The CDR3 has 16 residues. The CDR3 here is CASSQRQGAANYGYTF. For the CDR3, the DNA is TGTGCCAGCAGCCAACGACAGGGCGCAGCTAACTATGGCTACACCTTC.

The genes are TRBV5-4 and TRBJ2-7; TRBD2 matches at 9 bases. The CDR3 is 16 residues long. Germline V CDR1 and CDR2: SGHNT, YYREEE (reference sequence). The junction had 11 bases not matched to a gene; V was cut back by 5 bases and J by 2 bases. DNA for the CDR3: TGTGCCAGCAGGTCTATGACTAGCGGTGGGACCTACGAGCAGTACGTC. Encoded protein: CASRSMTSGGTYEQYV.

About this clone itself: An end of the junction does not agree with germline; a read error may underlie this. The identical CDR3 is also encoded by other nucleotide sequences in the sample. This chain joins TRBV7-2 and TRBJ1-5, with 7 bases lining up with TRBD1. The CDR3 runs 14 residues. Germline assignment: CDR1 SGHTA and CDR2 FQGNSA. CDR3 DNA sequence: TGTGCCAGTAGCTTACGGCAGGGGGGACAGCCCCAGCATTTT. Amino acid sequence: CASSLRQGGQPQHF.

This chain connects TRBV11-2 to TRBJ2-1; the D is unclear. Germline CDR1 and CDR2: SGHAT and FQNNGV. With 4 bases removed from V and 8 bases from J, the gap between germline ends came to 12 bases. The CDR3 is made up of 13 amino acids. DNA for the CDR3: TGTGCCAGCAGCTCGCACTACCTAGATGAGCAGTTCTTC. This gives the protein CASSSHYLDEQFF. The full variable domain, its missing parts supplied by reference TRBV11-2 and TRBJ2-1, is EAGVAQSPRYKIIEKRQSVAFWCNPISGHATLYWYQQILGQGPKLLIQFQNNGVVDDSQLPKDRFSAERLKGVDSTLKIQPAKLEDSAVYLCASSSHYLDEQFFGPGTRLTVL.

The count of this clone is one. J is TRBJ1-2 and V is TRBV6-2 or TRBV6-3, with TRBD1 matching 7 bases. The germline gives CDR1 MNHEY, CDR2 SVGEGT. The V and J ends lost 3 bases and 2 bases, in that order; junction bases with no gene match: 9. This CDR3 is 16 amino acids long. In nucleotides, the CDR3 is TGTGCCAGCAGTTATGCGGCGGACAGGCCAAACTATGGCTACACCTTC. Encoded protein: CASSYAADRPNYGYTF.

The CDR3 coding sequence is TGTGCCAGCAGTCACAGGGGGAATGAAAAACTGTTTTTT. It translates to CASSHRGNEKLFF. The chain combines TRBV12-3 or TRBV12-4 with TRBJ1-4; 8 bases are a match to TRBD1. The V segment lost 5 bases and the J segment 5 bases; nucleotides outside the gene matches: 1. This CDR3 comprises 13 residues.

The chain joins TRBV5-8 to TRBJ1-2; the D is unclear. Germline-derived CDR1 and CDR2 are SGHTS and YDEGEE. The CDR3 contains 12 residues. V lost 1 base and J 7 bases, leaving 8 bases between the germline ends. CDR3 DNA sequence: TGTGCCAGCAGCTTGATTGAGGGTGGCTACACCTTC. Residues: CASSLIEGGYTF.

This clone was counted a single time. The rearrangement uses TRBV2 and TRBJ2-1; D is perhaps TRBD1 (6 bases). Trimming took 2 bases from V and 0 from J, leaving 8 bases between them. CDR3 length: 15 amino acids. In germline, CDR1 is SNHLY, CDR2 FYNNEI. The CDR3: CASSESGASYNEQFF. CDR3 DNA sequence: TGTGCCAGCAGTGAATCAGGGGCCTCCTACAATGAGCAGTTCTTC.

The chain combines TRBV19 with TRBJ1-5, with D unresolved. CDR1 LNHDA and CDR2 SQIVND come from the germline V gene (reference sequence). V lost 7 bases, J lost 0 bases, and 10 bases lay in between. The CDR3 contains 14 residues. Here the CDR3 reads CASNSGFSNQPQHF. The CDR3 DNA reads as TGTGCCAGTAACAGTGGCTTTAGCAATCAGCCCCAGCATTTT.

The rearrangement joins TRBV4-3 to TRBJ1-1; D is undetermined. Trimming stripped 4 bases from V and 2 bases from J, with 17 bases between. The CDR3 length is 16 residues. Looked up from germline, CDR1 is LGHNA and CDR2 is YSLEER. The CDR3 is CASSPRITGSNTEAFF. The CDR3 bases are TGCGCCAGCAGCCCGCGAATAACGGGATCCAACACTGAAGCTTTCTTT.

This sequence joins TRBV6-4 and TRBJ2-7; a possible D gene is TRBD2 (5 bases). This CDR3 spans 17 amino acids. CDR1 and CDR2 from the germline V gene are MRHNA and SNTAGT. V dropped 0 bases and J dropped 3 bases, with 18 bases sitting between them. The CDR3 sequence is CASSDSGTPGNLYEQYV. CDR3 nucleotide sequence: TGTGCCAGCAGTGACTCAGGAACACCGGGAAATCTCTACGAGCAGTACGTC.

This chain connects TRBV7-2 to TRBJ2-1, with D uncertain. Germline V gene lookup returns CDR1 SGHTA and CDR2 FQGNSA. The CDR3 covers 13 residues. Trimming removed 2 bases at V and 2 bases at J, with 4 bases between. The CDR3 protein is CASSLTTYNEQFF. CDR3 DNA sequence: TGTGCCAGCAGCTTAACTACCTACAATGAGCAGTTCTTC.

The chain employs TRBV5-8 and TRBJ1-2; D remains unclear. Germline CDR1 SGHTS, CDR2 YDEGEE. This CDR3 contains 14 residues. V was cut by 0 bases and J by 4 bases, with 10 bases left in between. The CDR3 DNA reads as TGTGCCAGCAGCTTGGCCAGGTCAGCCTATGGCTACACCTTC. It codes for CASSLARSAYGYTF.